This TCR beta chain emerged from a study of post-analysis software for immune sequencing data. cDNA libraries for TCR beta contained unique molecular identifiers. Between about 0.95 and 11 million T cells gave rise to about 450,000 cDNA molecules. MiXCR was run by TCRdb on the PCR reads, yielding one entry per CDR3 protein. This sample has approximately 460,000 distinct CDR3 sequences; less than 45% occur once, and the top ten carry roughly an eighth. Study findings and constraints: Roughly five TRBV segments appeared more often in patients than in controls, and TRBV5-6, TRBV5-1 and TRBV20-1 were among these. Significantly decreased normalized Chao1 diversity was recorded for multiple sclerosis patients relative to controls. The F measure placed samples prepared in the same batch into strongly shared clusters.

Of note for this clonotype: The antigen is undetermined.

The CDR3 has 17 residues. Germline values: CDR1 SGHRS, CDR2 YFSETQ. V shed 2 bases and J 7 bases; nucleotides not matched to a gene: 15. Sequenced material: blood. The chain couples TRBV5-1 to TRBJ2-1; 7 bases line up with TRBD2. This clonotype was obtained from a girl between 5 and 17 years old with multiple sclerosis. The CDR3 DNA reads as TGCGCCAGCAGCTTCGAGGCTAGCGGAGGACCCGTAAATGAGCAGTTCTTC. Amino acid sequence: CASSFEASGGPVNEQFF.